The next 15 T cell receptor beta chains were all read from a single sample in a study of identical twins. TCRdb called the 5' RACE reads again in MiXCR, with one record for every CDR3 protein. The table lists 400,000 to 500,000 distinct CDR3 sequences, over 11% of them singletons, with more than 0.8% in the top ten. These data were likewise used in another study, on yellow fever vaccine responses in identical twins.

The specimen was CD4+ T cells sorted from blood. These receptors were collected from a woman aged 18 to 35 in good health.

The chain couples TRBV12-3 or TRBV12-4 to TRBJ2-5, with 8 bases identical to TRBD1. CDR3 length: 14 amino acids. V gave up 4 bases and J gave up 1 base; unmatched junction bases: 2. DNA of the CDR3: TGTGCCAGCAGTTCAGGGACAGGCCAAGAGACCCAGTACTTC. This encodes CASSSGTGQETQYF.

This chain connects TRBV30 to TRBJ2-1, with 7 bases that match TRBD2. This CDR3 has 15 amino acids. Germline CDR1 GTSNPN, CDR2 SVGIG (reference sequence). V was clipped by 0 bases and J by 6 bases; unmatched bases: 8. For the CDR3, the DNA is TGTGCCTGGAGTGTATTTGCGGGAGATTTCAATGAGCAGTTCTTC. The encoded protein is CAWSVFAGDFNEQFF.

Only a few counts were recorded for this clonotype. The chain combines TRBV11-2 with TRBJ2-1; 12 nucleotides match TRBD2. Losses at the gene ends were 0 bases for V and 5 bases for J; bases not matched to a gene: 11. Germline V CDR1 and CDR2: SGHAT, FQNNGV. This CDR3 has 19 amino acids. In DNA form, the CDR3 reads TGTGCCAGCAGCTTAGAAAGGGGACTAGCGGGTCAGGTAGACAATGAGCAGTTCTTC. The encoded protein is CASSLERGLAGQVDNEQFF.

The chain combines TRBV28 with TRBJ2-4; 7 bases line up with TRBD1. This CDR3 has 18 residues. Unmatched junction bases numbered 14, after V lost 6 bases and J lost 0 bases. Germline V CDR1 and CDR2: MDHEN, SYDVKM. The CDR3 is CASRSTDRPFLAKNIQYF. The CDR3 nucleotides are TGTGCCAGCAGATCTACGGACAGGCCCTTTCTAGCCAAAAACATTCAGTACTTC.

This clonotype has more than one count but fewer than ten. The chain carries TRBV9 and TRBJ2-3; 9 bases agree with TRBD1. The CDR3 sequence is 16 residues long. The germline CDR1 and CDR2 sequences are SGDLS and YYNGEE. V lost 0 bases, J lost 4 bases, and 6 bases stayed unmatched. The CDR3 loop is CASSVAPGTGSDTQYF. The CDR3 coding sequence is TGTGCCAGCAGCGTAGCTCCCGGGACAGGGTCAGATACGCAGTATTTT.

The CDR3 loop is CASSRTGVAYNEQFF. As DNA, the CDR3 is TGTGCCAGCAGCAGGACAGGGGTTGCCTACAATGAGCAGTTCTTC. This sequence joins TRBV7-2 and TRBJ2-1, with 9 nucleotides matching TRBD1. J was trimmed by 2 bases and V by 5 bases; bases with no gene match: 4. From germline, CDR1 is SGHTA and CDR2 FQGNSA. This CDR3 is 15 amino acids long.

This chain connects TRBV11-2 to TRBJ2-1; TRBD2 matches at 9 bases. Trimming took 1 base from V and 7 from J; bases not matched to a gene: 8. Germline loops: CDR1 SGHAT, CDR2 FQNNGV. This CDR3 comprises 16 residues. CDR3 residues: CASSLAGGGARNEQFF. CDR3 in DNA: TGTGCCAGCAGCTTAGCCGGCGGGGGGGCCCGTAATGAGCAGTTCTTC.

The chain has TRBV3-1 and TRBJ2-1, with 10 bases identical to TRBD2. Trimming took 6 bases from V and 9 from J; bases not matched to a gene: 11. Per the germline V gene, CDR1 is LGHDT and CDR2 is YNNKEL (reference sequence). The CDR3 has 15 residues. Written as DNA, the CDR3 is TGTGCCAGCAGTATGAGCGGGAGGGCCGGGGTTGAGCAGTTCTTC. Translated: CASSMSGRAGVEQFF.

This clonotype was counted ten times or more. The V call is TRBV5-1, the J call TRBJ2-3, with D possibly being TRBD1 (6 bases). CDR3 size: 14 residues. The germline gives CDR1 SGHRS, CDR2 YFSETQ. V lost 1 base and J lost 2, with 8 bases in between. The CDR3 coding sequence is TGCGCCAGCAGCTTGCAGGGGCCCACAGATACGCAGTATTTT. As protein: CASSLQGPTDTQYF. Full variable domain (rest looked up from reference TRBV5-1 and TRBJ2-3): KAGVTQTPRYLIKTRGQQVTLSCSPISGHRSVSWYQQTPGQGLQFLFEYFSETQRNKGNFPGRFSGRQFSNSRSEMNVSTLELGDSALYLCASSLQGPTDTQYFGPGTRLTVL.

The rearrangement uses TRBV9 and TRBJ2-1, with 7 bases lining up with TRBD2. From germline, CDR1 is SGDLS and CDR2 YYNGEE. J gave up 2 bases and V 1 base, and 9 bases lay outside the gene matches. The CDR3 loop spans 17 amino acids. As DNA, the CDR3 is TGTGCCAGCAGCGTATTGGGGGGGGAGTCTCCCTACAATGAGCAGTTCTTC. Translating gives CASSVLGGESPYNEQFF.

This chain links TRBV27 with TRBJ2-5, with 13 bases matching TRBD2. The V segment lost 5 bases and the J segment 11 bases; nucleotides outside the gene matches: 11. The CDR3 is 15 residues long. CDR1 and CDR2 from the germline V gene are MNHEY and SMNVEV (reference sequence). CDR3 sequence: CASSQLAGGQGFQYF. For the CDR3, the DNA is TGTGCCAGCAGTCAACTAGCGGGGGGGCAAGGTTTTCAGTACTTC.

This clonotype was picked up a small number of times. The chain employs TRBV6-1 and TRBJ2-7; D is possibly TRBD1 (6 bases). The germline V gene encodes CDR1 MNHNS and CDR2 SASEGT. The length of the CDR3 is 13 residues. V was trimmed by 5 bases and J by 2 bases, leaving 10 bases between them. This CDR3 reads CASSTGTPYEQYF. The CDR3 DNA reads TGTGCCAGCAGTACCGGGACACCCTACGAGCAGTACTTC.

The genes are TRBV20-1 and TRBJ2-1; 12 nucleotides agree with TRBD2. The CDR3 has 14 residues. Germline trimming cut 4 bases from V and 6 bases from J; bases unmatched to any gene: 4. Germline values: CDR1 DFQATT, CDR2 SNEGSKA (reference sequence). CDR3 residues: CSATTSGSINEQFF. CDR3 in DNA: TGCAGTGCTACGACTAGCGGGAGTATCAATGAGCAGTTCTTC.

About this clonotype: The junction differs from germline at one of its ends, possibly a read error. The V call is TRBV20-1, the J call TRBJ2-3; 8 bases are shared with TRBD2. The CDR3 covers 16 residues. The germline CDR1 and CDR2 sequences are DFQATT and SNEGSKA (reference sequence). This CDR3 reads CCARPPSGSGTDTQYF. CDR3 DNA sequence: TGCTGTGCTAGACCCCCCAGCGGGAGTGGGACAGATACGCAGTATTTT.

In this sample, this clonotype turned up many times. V gene TRBV11-2 combines with J gene TRBJ1-1, with D possibly matching TRBD1 (6 bases). The CDR3 extends over 15 amino acids. Trimming removed 2 bases from V and 7 bases from J, with 17 bases in between. Germline CDR1 and CDR2: SGHAT and FQNNGV. As DNA, the CDR3 is TGTGCCAGCAGCTTACCTGGTTTGGGGGGCAATGAAGCTTTCTTT. Translation: CASSLPGLGGNEAFF.